Detailed here is one T cell receptor (beta chain). What it binds is unknown. The data are from a study of cytomegalovirus exposure and HLA in healthy donors. 60 Vbeta and 13 Jbeta primers were used in PCR. Clones were sequenced by immunoSEQ multiplex PCR, and TCRdb holds only the in-frame ones, with some missing. Among some 150,000 clones listed, over 80% were seen once. The study's findings and limits: In vitro confirmation showed three CMV-associated chains to be CMV antigen specific. CMV serostatus was the sole immune exposure information available.

The V gene's germline CDR1 is MGHRA and CDR2 YSYEKL. V lost 1 base, J lost 3 bases, and 2 bases stayed unmatched. The CDR3 runs to 15 residues. The rearrangement links TRBV4-1 to TRBJ1-5, with 8 bases lining up with TRBD1. This clonotype was obtained from a man aged 35 to 55 in good health and CMV-seronegative. Sequencing was carried out using PBMCs. This chain's CDR3 is CASSQGQGNNQPQHF. DNA of the CDR3: TGCGCCAGCAGCCAAGGACAGGGGAACAATCAGCCCCAGCATTTT.